This section outlines one TCR beta chain sequence together with its context. V shed 1 base and J 3 bases; nucleotides not matched to a gene: 5. Germline CDR1 and CDR2: SEHNR and FQNEAQ (reference sequence). This CDR3 has 17 residues. This sample stems from a study of blood T cell repertoires in COVID-19. Looking at the study overall: Both acute and convalescent COVID-19 samples were obtained from the United States, Italy and Spain. Nucleic acid was either cDNA or gDNA, and it came from T cells, B-cell-depleted T cells, or PBMCs.

Original processing methods: Amplification of reference gene primers was used by the study to estimate nucleated cell counts. Only in-frame clones appear in the TCRdb table, and some are missing; sequencing was by immunoSEQ multiplex PCR. The DNA was the basis for D and trimming; V, J and clone size are from that table. The table lists more than 110,000 clones, more than 85% of them singletons. The V and J genes are TRBV7-9 and TRBJ2-1, with 11 bases fitting TRBD2. The origin of this receptor is a human donor in a cohort sampled during active COVID-19. What was sequenced was peripheral blood. The CDR3 spells CASSLEASGGFYNEQFF. Written as DNA, the CDR3 is TGTGCCAGCAGCTTAGAAGCTAGCGGGGGGTTCTACAATGAGCAGTTCTTC.